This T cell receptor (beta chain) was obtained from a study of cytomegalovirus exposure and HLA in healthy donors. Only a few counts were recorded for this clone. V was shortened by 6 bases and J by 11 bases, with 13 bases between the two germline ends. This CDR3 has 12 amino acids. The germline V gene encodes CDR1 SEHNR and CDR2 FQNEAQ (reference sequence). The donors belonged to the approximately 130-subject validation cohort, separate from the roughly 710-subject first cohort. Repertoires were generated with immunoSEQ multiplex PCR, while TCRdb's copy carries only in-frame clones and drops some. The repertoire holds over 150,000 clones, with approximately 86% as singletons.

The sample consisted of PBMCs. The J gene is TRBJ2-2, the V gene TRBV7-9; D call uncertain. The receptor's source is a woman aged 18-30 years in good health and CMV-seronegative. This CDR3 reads CASSTQATELFF. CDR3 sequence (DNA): TGTGCCAGCAGTACCCAGGCCACCGAGCTGTTTTTT.